This T cell receptor (beta chain) was retrieved from a study of PD-1 blockade in classical Hodgkin lymphoma. The overall study: Administration of nivolumab to patients was at 3 mg/kg intravenously every 2 weeks. General observations from the study: With CD4+ cells, TCR diversity rose significantly by C4D1, but not with CD8+ cells.

Clones were sequenced by immunoSEQ multiplex PCR, and TCRdb holds only the in-frame ones, with some missing. Among tens of thousands of clones, roughly 80% were seen once, and the ten largest hold roughly 12%. V was shortened by 0 bases and J by 6 bases, with 6 bases between the two germline ends. Germline lookup yields CDR1 SGHDT and CDR2 YYEEEE. This CDR3 is 13 amino acids long. The time point here: cycle 4 day 1 (C4D1), after 5 to 7 weeks of nivolumab. All the patients suffered relapse after autologous stem cell transplantation, and brentuximab vedotin exposure differed. Under best response, outcomes were complete response, partial response or progressive disease. This clone was picked up many times. The antigen remains unidentified. The same CDR3 also results from other DNA sequences found in this sample.

This chain connects TRBV5-6 to TRBJ2-2; weak D call: TRBD2 (5 bases). The sequencing used peripheral blood mononuclear cells (PBMCs), collected before the fourth cycle of nivolumab. The sequence was collected from a human donor with classical Hodgkin lymphoma. The CDR3 DNA is TGTGCCAGCAGCTTGGGGGGAGCCGGGGAGCTGTTTTTT. Translated, it gives CASSLGGAGELFF.